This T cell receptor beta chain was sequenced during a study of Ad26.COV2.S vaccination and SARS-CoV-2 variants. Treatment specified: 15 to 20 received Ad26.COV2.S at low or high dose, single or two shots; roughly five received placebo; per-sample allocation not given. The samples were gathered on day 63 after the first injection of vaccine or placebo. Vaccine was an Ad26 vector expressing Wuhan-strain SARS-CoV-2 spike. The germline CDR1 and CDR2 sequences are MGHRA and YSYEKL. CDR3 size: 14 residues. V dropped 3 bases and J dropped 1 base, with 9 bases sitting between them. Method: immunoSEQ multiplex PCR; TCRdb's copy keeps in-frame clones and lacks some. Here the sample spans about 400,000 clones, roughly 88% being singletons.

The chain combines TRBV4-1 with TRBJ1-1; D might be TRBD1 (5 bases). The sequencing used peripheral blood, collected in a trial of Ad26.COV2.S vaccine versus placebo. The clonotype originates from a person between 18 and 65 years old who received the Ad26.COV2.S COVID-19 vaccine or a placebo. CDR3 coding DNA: TGCGCCAGCAGCCATGTGGGGGGGAACACTGAAGCTTTCTTT. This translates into CASSHVGGNTEAFF.